This TCR beta chain derives from a study of T cells in Graves' hyperthyroidism and ophthalmopathy. This clonotype was counted ten times or more. The CDR3 spans 15 residues. Germline loops: CDR1 MNHEY, CDR2 SVGAGI. J lost 8 bases, V lost 2 bases, and 8 bases had no gene match. Amplification of TCR beta CDR3 regions used RNA as the template. The TCR CDR3 first-round RT-PCR relied on the HTBI primer set. TCRdb processed the multiplex PCR reads anew with MiXCR; each CDR3 protein has one entry. In the table there are 240,000 or so distinct CDR3 sequences, about a sixth of which are singletons. This TCR was sampled from a woman aged 18-29 years with Graves' ophthalmopathy. V and J are TRBV6-5 and TRBJ2-1, with 8 positions matching TRBD1. Sequencing input: blood. Here the CDR3 reads CASSYRAGGGDEQFF. Here the CDR3 DNA reads TGTGCCAGCAGTTACAGGGCAGGGGGCGGGGATGAGCAGTTCTTC.